This entry lists 14 T cell receptor beta chains sequenced from one sample in a study of metastatic and nonmetastatic thyroid tumors. Thyroid surgery was preceded by no treatment in any patient. TCRdb re-called clones from the PCR reads using MiXCR. The sample includes approximately 41,000 clones, roughly 24% of them seen just once. The sequenced material came from tumor tissue. These receptors were obtained from a female donor with papillary thyroid cancer or a benign thyroid nodule (not recorded which). Some clones in this sample may be carry-over from other donors' samples.

In this sample, this clone turned up once. V is TRBV4-2 and J is TRBJ2-7; possibly TRBD2 for D (6 bases). This CDR3 comprises 18 residues. Germline assignment: CDR1 LGHNA and CDR2 YNFKEQ. V shed 4 bases and J shed 1 base, with 23 bases lying between them. The CDR3 DNA reads TGTGCCAGCAGCCTTGCTCGACGGCTGGGTGGAGGGTCCTACGAGCAGTACTTC. It translates to CASSLARRLGGGSYEQYF.

This clone was counted ten times or more. A much larger clone sits a single nucleotide away, making a read error possible. Other DNA sequences in this sample translate to the same CDR3. The chain combines TRBV6-1 with TRBJ2-7, with unresolved D. The CDR3 covers 14 residues. Between the trimmed V and J ends, which lost 6 bases and 0 bases, there was a span of 12 bases. CDR1 and CDR2 from the germline V gene are MNHNS and SASEGT. CDR3 in amino acids: CASSQAGVSYEQYF. The CDR3 DNA reads as TGTGCCAGCAGCCAGGCAGGTGTCTCCTACGAGCAGTACTTC.

Only a few counts were recorded for this clone. The chain has TRBV2 and TRBJ2-1; the D call may be TRBD1 or TRBD2 (6 bases each). The CDR3 runs 14 residues. Germline CDR1 reads SNHLY; CDR2 reads FYNNEI. The V end was cut by 1 base, the J end by 10 bases, with 14 bases between. CDR3 nucleotides: TGTGCCAGCAGTGAAGAGAGCTGGAGGGGGGAGCAGTTCTTC. Protein sequence: CASSEESWRGEQFF.

The chain has TRBV12-3 or TRBV12-4 and TRBJ2-1; a weak D match, TRBD2 (6 bases). The ends were cut back, 1 base at V and 9 bases at J, with 13 bases in the middle. The CDR3 is 14 residues long. DNA of the CDR3: TGTGCCAGCAGTTTAGATCCTCGCGGGGCTGAGCAGTTCTTC. Encoded protein: CASSLDPRGAEQFF.

This clone has more than one count but fewer than ten. A read error may be the cause here, since a much bigger clone is one base away. Other DNA sequences in the same sample also yield this CDR3. This sequence joins TRBV7-6 and TRBJ2-5, with TRBD2 matching 7 bases. Germline V lookup: CDR1 SGHVS, CDR2 FNYEAQ. The CDR3 is made up of 17 amino acids. CDR3 bases: TGCGCCAGCAGCTCCCGCGGATCTAGCGGAAACCAAGAGACCCAGTACTTC. Its translation is CASSSRGSSGNQETQYF.

In its sample, this clone is medium-sized. The chain is built from TRBV6-1 and TRBJ1-5; TRBD1 might be the D (5 bases). Trimming removed 5 bases at V and 9 bases at J, with 17 bases between. The CDR3 has 14 residues. Per germline, CDR1 MNHNS and CDR2 SASEGT. Here the CDR3 reads CASSPAGRGRPQHF. CDR3 nucleotide sequence: TGTGCCAGCAGTCCCGCCGGGAGGGGCCGGCCCCAGCATTTT.

This clone appeared many times. The chain recombines TRBV7-2 with TRBJ1-2; TRBD1 agrees at 11 bases. Per the germline V gene, CDR1 is SGHTA and CDR2 is FQGNSA. Trimming took 5 bases from V and 6 from J; bases not matched to a gene: 5. This CDR3 contains 14 residues. CDR3 bases: TGTGCCAGCAGCCAACGGGGACAGGGGGATGGCTACACCTTC. Its protein product is CASSQRGQGDGYTF.

This clone was recorded a few times. Written as DNA, the CDR3 is TGCGCCAGCAGTGAGTCGAAGAAGGGGTCCACAGATACGCAGTATTTT. Translating gives CASSESKKGSTDTQYF. The chain recombines TRBV10-1 with TRBJ2-3; possibly TRBD1 for D (5 bases). This CDR3 is 16 amino acids long. V was clipped by 0 bases and J by 2 bases, with 12 bases between them. The germline V gene has CDR1 WNHNN and CDR2 SYGVQD (reference sequence).

This clone was recorded at least ten times. The chain carries TRBV5-1 and TRBJ2-1; D gene ambiguous. Germline CDR1 reads SGHRS; CDR2 reads YFSETQ. Trimming removed 0 bases at V and 4 bases at J, with 8 bases between. CDR3 length equals 14 residues. The CDR3 here is CASSLGQPYNEQFF. DNA for the CDR3: TGCGCCAGCAGCTTGGGCCAGCCGTACAATGAGCAGTTCTTC.

This clone appeared many times. The chain carries TRBV5-4 and TRBJ2-1; 11 nucleotides agree with TRBD2. This CDR3 contains 16 residues. V shed 3 bases, J shed 4 bases, and the junction held 6 bases outside the gene matches. Germline CDR1 and CDR2: SGHNT and YYREEE (reference sequence). Here the CDR3 reads CASSSIAGGHYNEQFF. CDR3 sequence (DNA): TGTGCCAGCAGCTCCATAGCGGGGGGGCATTACAATGAGCAGTTCTTC.

The chain is built from TRBV5-1 and TRBJ1-1; TRBD1 agrees at 7 bases. Germline V gene sequence: CDR1 SGHRS, CDR2 YFSETQ. V lost 8 bases and J lost 3; bases outside the gene matches: 7. The CDR3 contains 13 residues. The chain's CDR3 is CASSETGYTEAFF. CDR3 sequence (DNA): TGCGCCAGTAGCGAGACAGGGTACACTGAAGCTTTCTTT.

This clone appeared many times. Additional DNA sequences in this sample encode the identical CDR3. J is TRBJ2-3 and V is TRBV5-1; 9 nucleotides align to TRBD1. With V trimmed by 1 base and J by 6 bases, 21 bases remained unmatched. Germline values: CDR1 SGHRS, CDR2 YFSETQ. The CDR3 is made up of 20 amino acids. In nucleotides, the CDR3 is TGCGCCAGCAGCTTGCGGTATTGGTTAGGACAGGGGAGTTTTTCGGATACGCAGTATTTT. This codes for CASSLRYWLGQGSFSDTQYF.

The chain links TRBV20-1 to TRBJ2-5, with D possibly being TRBD1 or TRBD2 (5 bases each). CDR1 DFQATT and CDR2 SNEGSKA come from the germline V gene (reference sequence). The CDR3 contains 15 residues. Trimming shortened V by 0 bases and J by 5 bases, and 16 bases separated the two germline ends. The CDR3: CSAREGVQPKETQYF. The CDR3 DNA reads as TGCAGTGCTAGAGAGGGGGTTCAACCCAAGGAGACCCAGTACTTC.

The chain joins TRBV20-1 to TRBJ2-7; D gene ambiguous. V was shortened by 0 bases and J by 5 bases, with 14 bases between the two germline ends. Germline values: CDR1 DFQATT, CDR2 SNEGSKA (reference sequence). This CDR3 is 14 amino acids long. CDR3 residues: CSAREGRLADEQYF. CDR3 nucleotides: TGCAGTGCTAGAGAGGGCCGCCTGGCTGACGAGCAGTACTTC.